This TCR beta chain is from a study of cytomegalovirus exposure and HLA in healthy donors. Primers included in the PCR were 60 Vbeta and 13 Jbeta primers. The table came from immunoSEQ multiplex PCR; TCRdb's copy has only in-frame clones and leaves some out. The table lists around 100,000 clones. The sequence came from a woman in her twenties or thirties in good health and CMV-seronegative. The specimen was PBMCs.

The CDR3 sequence is CASAGDGYTF. The CDR3 DNA follows: TGTGCCAGCGCGGGTGATGGCTACACCTTC. V gene TRBV18 combines with J gene TRBJ1-2, with unresolved D. Germline CDR1 and CDR2: KGHSH and LQKENI. The CDR3 runs 10 residues. V lost 8 bases and J lost 6, with 7 bases in between.